This TCR beta chain comes out of a study of blood T cell repertoires in COVID-19. Study-wide context: Donors in the United States, Italy and Spain gave samples during acute or convalescent COVID-19. From T cells, B-cell-depleted T cells, or PBMCs came the material, which was cDNA or gDNA.

The CDR3 is 11 residues long. V was cut by 2 bases and J by 1 base, with 3 bases left in between. Germline loops: CDR1 DFQATT, CDR2 SNEGSKA (reference sequence). Authors' methods: Reference gene primer amplification gave estimated nucleated cell counts. Profiled with immunoSEQ multiplex PCR; TCRdb holds only in-frame clones, not every one. That table furnishes V, J and clone size, whereas the DNA furnished D and trimming. The table shows 200,000 to 300,000 clones, with 87% occurring only once. The rearrangement joins TRBV20-1 to TRBJ2-7, with D unresolved. Sequencing was carried out using peripheral blood. This TCR was sampled from a man between 60 and 70 years old who had recovered from COVID-19. CDR3 nucleotides: TGCAGTGCTAGACAGTCCTACGAGCAGTACTTC. This codes for CSARQSYEQYF.